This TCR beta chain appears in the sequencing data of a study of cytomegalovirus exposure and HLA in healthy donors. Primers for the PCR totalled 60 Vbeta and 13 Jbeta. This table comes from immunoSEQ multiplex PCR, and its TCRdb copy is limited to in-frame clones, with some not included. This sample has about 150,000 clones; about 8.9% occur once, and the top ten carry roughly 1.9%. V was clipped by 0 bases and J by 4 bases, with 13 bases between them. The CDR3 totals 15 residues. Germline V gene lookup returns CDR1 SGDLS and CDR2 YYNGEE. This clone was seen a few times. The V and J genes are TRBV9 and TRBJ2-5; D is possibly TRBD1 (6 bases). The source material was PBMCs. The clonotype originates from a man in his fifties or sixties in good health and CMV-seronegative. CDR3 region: CASSVGGGIGETQYF. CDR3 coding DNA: TGTGCCAGCAGCGTAGGTGGGGGCATTGGAGAGACCCAGTACTTC.